These T cell receptor beta chains were read from a single sample in a study of blood T cell repertoires in COVID-19. Generated by immunoSEQ multiplex PCR, the TCRdb table keeps only in-frame clones and is missing some. In the table there are some 350,000 clones, around 92% of which are singletons. Sequencing used peripheral blood. The receptors here all came from a woman aged 30 to 39 with COVID-19, enrolled during active disease. Each CDR3 is given without its conserved first and last residue. Each record gives: J gene, V gene, CDR3 length, CDR3 protein.

J gene: TRBJ1-6; V gene: TRBV28; CDR3 length: 12; CDR3 protein: ASSPDKYNSPLH
J gene: TRBJ2-1; V gene: TRBV7-6; CDR3 length: 16; CDR3 protein: ASSPGWGRNKGYNEQF
J gene: TRBJ1-4; V gene: TRBV11-3; CDR3 length: 12; CDR3 protein: ASSEDRGNEKLF
J gene: TRBJ2-2; V gene: TRBV4-2; CDR3 length: 13; CDR3 protein: ASSRGLGWTGELF
J gene: TRBJ1-5; V gene: TRBV11-2; CDR3 length: 10; CDR3 protein: ASSLAGGPQH
J gene: TRBJ2-3; V gene: TRBV30; CDR3 length: 15; CDR3 protein: ARSIAGGLSSTDTQY
J gene: TRBJ2-5; V gene: TRBV13; CDR3 length: 15; CDR3 protein: ASSTGTSGSIGETQY
J gene: TRBJ1-1; V gene: TRBV7-2; CDR3 length: 12; CDR3 protein: ASSLDKSLTEAF
J gene: TRBJ2-3; V gene: TRBV28; CDR3 length: 11; CDR3 protein: ASWFSGTDTQY
J gene: TRBJ2-1; V gene: TRBV7-6; CDR3 length: 15; CDR3 protein: ASSSPLAGDSYNEQF
J gene: TRBJ2-5; V gene: TRBV7-7; CDR3 length: 13; CDR3 protein: ASSRRDSWTETQY
J gene: TRBJ1-2; V gene: TRBV18; CDR3 length: 11; CDR3 protein: ASSNRDSYGYT
J gene: TRBJ1-1; V gene: TRBV11-2; CDR3 length: 13; CDR3 protein: ASSLDLGLAGEAF
J gene: TRBJ1-5; V gene: TRBV5-1; CDR3 length: 11; CDR3 protein: ASSFTQNQPQH
J gene: TRBJ2-5; V gene: TRBV7-9; CDR3 length: 11; CDR3 protein: ASSPSQPETQY
J gene: TRBJ2-5; V gene: TRBV3-1/TRBV3-2; CDR3 length: 13; CDR3 protein: ASSSGTGAQETQY
J gene: TRBJ2-5; V gene: TRBV6-2/TRBV6-3; CDR3 length: 13; CDR3 protein: ASSYGAGDLETQY
J gene: TRBJ2-1; V gene: TRBV15; CDR3 length: 13; CDR3 protein: ATSRDGSPYNEQF
J gene: TRBJ1-2; V gene: TRBV5-5; CDR3 length: 12; CDR3 protein: ASSLSPLSPGYT
J gene: TRBJ2-5; V gene: TRBV7-7; CDR3 length: 11; CDR3 protein: ASSLGSQETQY
J gene: TRBJ2-2; V gene: TRBV11-2; CDR3 length: 13; CDR3 protein: ASSGGATLRGELF
J gene: TRBJ2-5; V gene: TRBV6-2/TRBV6-3; CDR3 length: 12; CDR3 protein: ASSSNRGQETQY
J gene: TRBJ1-2; V gene: TRBV3-1/TRBV3-2; CDR3 length: 15; CDR3 protein: ASSQDHRGQGGYGYT
J gene: TRBJ1-1; V gene: TRBV11-2; CDR3 length: 11; CDR3 protein: ASSLSGQYEAF
J gene: TRBJ2-3; V gene: TRBV6-5; CDR3 length: 13; CDR3 protein: ASSPDRSSTDTQY
J gene: TRBJ2-1; V gene: TRBV6-5; CDR3 length: 9; CDR3 protein: ASSWAGEQF
J gene: TRBJ2-5; V gene: TRBV24-1; CDR3 length: 15; CDR3 protein: ATSDLVGDRGKETQY
J gene: TRBJ1-5; V gene: TRBV3-1/TRBV3-2; CDR3 length: 16; CDR3 protein: ASSRIGHCFYSNQPQH
J gene: TRBJ1-1; V gene: TRBV2; CDR3 length: 11; CDR3 protein: ASSAARGAEAF
J gene: TRBJ1-2; V gene: TRBV5-1; CDR3 length: 10; CDR3 protein: ASSLYDSGYT
J gene: TRBJ2-5; V gene: TRBV24-1; CDR3 length: 14; CDR3 protein: ATSDRDDRLRETQY
J gene: TRBJ1-2; V gene: TRBV30; CDR3 length: 15; CDR3 protein: AWIPGPGAGANYGYT
J gene: TRBJ2-1; V gene: TRBV4-1; CDR3 length: 14; CDR3 protein: ASSQVGAYEDNEQF
J gene: TRBJ2-1; V gene: TRBV18; CDR3 length: 14; CDR3 protein: ASSPPSGAVHNEQF
J gene: TRBJ2-7; V gene: TRBV10-1; CDR3 length: 13; CDR3 protein: ASSDIAGSSYEQY
J gene: TRBJ2-3; V gene: TRBV7-9; CDR3 length: 11; CDR3 protein: ASSLEGTDTQY
J gene: TRBJ1-3; V gene: TRBV13; CDR3 length: 11; CDR3 protein: ASSLAEGNTIY
J gene: TRBJ1-1; V gene: TRBV7-9; CDR3 length: 14; CDR3 protein: ASSLAGTGEDTEAF
J gene: TRBJ1-1; V gene: TRBV5-1; CDR3 length: 11; CDR3 protein: ASSFRDNREAF
J gene: TRBJ2-1; V gene: TRBV7-9; CDR3 length: 15; CDR3 protein: ASSPNFRDKAYNEQF
J gene: TRBJ1-1; V gene: TRBV4-1; CDR3 length: 13; CDR3 protein: ASSQDQGDGTEAF
J gene: TRBJ2-3; V gene: TRBV19; CDR3 length: 10; CDR3 protein: ASSIATDTQY
J gene: TRBJ2-1; V gene: TRBV5-6; CDR3 length: 14; CDR3 protein: ASSSWGGITYNEQF
J gene: TRBJ2-2; V gene: TRBV10-2; CDR3 length: 12; CDR3 protein: ASSEQGATGELF
J gene: TRBJ1-2; V gene: TRBV5-6; CDR3 length: 11; CDR3 protein: ASSLSAVYGYT
J gene: TRBJ1-4; V gene: TRBV4-1; CDR3 length: 12; CDR3 protein: ASSQVRDSQKLF
J gene: TRBJ1-3; V gene: TRBV3-1/TRBV3-2; CDR3 length: 13; CDR3 protein: ASSQGWSSGNTIY